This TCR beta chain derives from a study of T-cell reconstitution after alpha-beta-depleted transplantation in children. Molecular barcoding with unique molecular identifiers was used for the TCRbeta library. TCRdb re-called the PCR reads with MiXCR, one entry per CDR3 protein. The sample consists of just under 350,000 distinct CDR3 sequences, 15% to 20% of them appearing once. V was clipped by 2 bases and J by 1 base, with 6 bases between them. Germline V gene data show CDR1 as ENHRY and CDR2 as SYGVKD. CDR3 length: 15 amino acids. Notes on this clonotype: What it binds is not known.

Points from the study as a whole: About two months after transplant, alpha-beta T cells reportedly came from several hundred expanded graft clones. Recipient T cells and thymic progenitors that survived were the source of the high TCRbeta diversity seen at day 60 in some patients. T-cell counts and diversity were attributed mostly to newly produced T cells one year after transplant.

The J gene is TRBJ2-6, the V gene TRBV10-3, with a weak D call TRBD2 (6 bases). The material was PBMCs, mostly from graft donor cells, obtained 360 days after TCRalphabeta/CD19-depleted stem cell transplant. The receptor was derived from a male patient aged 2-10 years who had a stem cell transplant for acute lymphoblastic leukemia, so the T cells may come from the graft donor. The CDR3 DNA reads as TGTGCCATCAGTGAGGGGGGGTCTGGGGCCAACGTCCTGACTTTC. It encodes CAISEGGSGANVLTF.